The 3 T cell receptor beta chains below all came from one sample that was sequenced in a study of esophageal squamous cell carcinoma under preoperative chemotherapy (dated by TCRdb to 2017 to 2018). Library generation was performed with PCR. TCRdb shows the sequencer as HiSeq X Ten. The public sequencing data were trimmed at Q25 with fastp and processed into clonotypes with MiXCR by TCRdb, which kept only in-frame beta chains. CDR3 protein duplicates are merged, each entry listing the most common genes and DNA. The sample table records under 7,000 distinct CDR3 sequences; less than 40% of these occur just once. Of the sample, 14% falls within the top ten clones. What the time point label conveys for this sample: before preoperative PTX-NDP chemotherapy. The specimen was collected from a patient given preoperative chemotherapy. The source of these receptors is a human donor with esophageal squamous cell carcinoma. The donor label of this sample is uncertain.

The genes are TRBV6-2 or TRBV6-3 and TRBJ2-7, with D tentatively TRBD1 or TRBD2 (5 bases each). V was clipped by 4 bases and J by 1 base, with 14 bases between them. Per germline, CDR1 MNHEY and CDR2 SVGEGT. The CDR3 runs to 15 residues. The CDR3 DNA reads as TGTGCCAGCAGTTCCCCGGGGCGTCTGTCCTACGAGCAGTACTTC. It translates to CASSSPGRLSYEQYF.

Regarding this clonotype: Compared with germline, one end of the junction differs, possibly owing to a read error. The chain links TRBV6-1 to TRBJ2-3; 7 bases line up with TRBD2. This CDR3 contains 14 residues. Per germline, CDR1 MNHNS and CDR2 SASEGT. CDR3 DNA: TGTGCGAGCAGTGAGAGGGCGGGAGCAGATACGCGGTATTTT. Encoded protein: CASSERAGADTRYF.

This sequence joins TRBV7-9 and TRBJ1-1, with D possibly being TRBD1 (5 bases). With 3 bases removed from V and 4 bases from J, the gap between germline ends came to 12 bases. The CDR3 loop spans 14 amino acids. The germline V gene has CDR1 SEHNR and CDR2 FQNEAQ (reference sequence). CDR3 protein: CASSLRQGGTEAFF. CDR3 coding DNA: TGTGCCAGCAGCTTGCGGCAGGGTGGCACTGAAGCTTTCTTT.